The 7 T cell receptor beta chains below all came from one sample that was sequenced in a study of identical twins. TCRdb analysed the 5' RACE reads with MiXCR anew, one entry per CDR3 protein. This sample has about 690,000 distinct CDR3 sequences, with approximately 6% found just once. Sequences were obtained from naive T cells sorted from blood. These receptors came from a man between 18 and 29 years old in good health.

This clonotype was recorded many times. The junction shows a germline mismatch at one end, possibly a read error. V and J are TRBV7-9 and TRBJ2-3, with unresolved D. The germline V gene encodes CDR1 SEHNR and CDR2 FQNEAQ (reference sequence). The CDR3 extends over 11 amino acids. CDR3 nucleotides: TGTGCCAGCAGCTTAGGGTGGACGTCCGATTTT. This translates into CASSLGWTSDF. Drawing the rest from reference TRBV7-9 and TRBJ2-3, the complete variable domain is DTGVSQNPRHKITKRGQNVTFRCDPISEHNRLYWYRQTLGQGPEFLTYFQNEAQLEKSRLLSDRFSAERPKGSFSTLEIQRTEQGDSAMYLCASSLGWTSDFGPGTRLTVL.

This clonotype was counted at least ten times. The chain is built from TRBV25-1 and TRBJ1-2; D gene unclear. With 1 base removed from V and 4 bases from J, the gap between germline ends came to 10 bases. The CDR3 is 14 amino acids. Germline-derived CDR1 and CDR2 are MGHDK and SYGVNS. CDR3 DNA: TGTGCCAGCAGTGAATCCGCGACCTTCTATGGCTACACCTTC. Its protein is CASSESATFYGYTF.

This clonotype has ten or more counts. V gene TRBV20-1 combines with J gene TRBJ2-1; a weak D match, TRBD2 (6 bases). CDR3 length equals 15 residues. V lost 0 bases to trimming and J lost 6 bases, with 15 bases between them. Germline V lookup: CDR1 DFQATT, CDR2 SNEGSKA (reference sequence). The CDR3 sequence: CSARDISRAGNEQFF. As DNA, the CDR3 is TGCAGTGCTAGAGATATATCTCGAGCGGGCAATGAGCAGTTCTTC.

This clonotype was counted ten times or more. The rearrangement joins TRBV7-2 to TRBJ2-5, with no clear D. Germline CDR1 reads SGHTA; CDR2 reads FQGNSA. CDR3 length: 14 residues. Trimming took 1 base from V and 1 from J, leaving 7 bases between them. The CDR3 reads CASSLGNRQETQYF. DNA for the CDR3: TGTGCCAGCAGCTTAGGTAACCGCCAAGAGACCCAGTACTTC. Looking up the rest from reference TRBV7-2 and TRBJ2-5 gives the full variable domain: GAGVSQSPSNKVTEKGKDVELRCDPISGHTALYWYRQSLGQGLEFLIYFQGNSAPDKSGLPSDRFSAERTGGSVSTLTIQRTQQEDSAVYLCASSLGNRQETQYFGPGTRLLVL.

This clonotype has ten or more counts. This chain uses TRBV5-1 with TRBJ2-7; D possibly corresponds to TRBD1 (5 bases). CDR1 is SGHRS, CDR2 YFSETQ, per germline. This CDR3 region has 15 residues. The germline V and J ends were trimmed by 4 bases and 0 bases, with 14 bases remaining between them. DNA for the CDR3: TGCGCCAGCAGCAAGACAGTATTGGCCTCCTACGAGCAGTACGTC. Protein: CASSKTVLASYEQYV.

The table lists this clonotype with a few counts. This chain links TRBV5-1 with TRBJ2-3; D possibly corresponds to TRBD2 (6 bases). Trimming removed 6 bases from V and 9 bases from J, with 11 bases in between. Germline CDR1 reads SGHRS; CDR2 reads YFSETQ. CDR3 length: 11 amino acids. For the CDR3, the DNA is TGCGCCAGCACTGTGGAGGGCACGCAGTATTTT. It yields the protein CASTVEGTQYF.

The rearrangement links TRBV20-1 to TRBJ2-1; D is possibly TRBD1 or TRBD2 (5 bases each). V lost 3 bases, J lost 6 bases, and 12 bases lay in between. Germline-derived CDR1 and CDR2 are DFQATT and SNEGSKA (reference sequence). The CDR3 sequence is 13 residues long. DNA of the CDR3: TGCAGTGCTAGCCCCGGGGCCCTCAATGAGCAGTTCTTC. Encoded protein: CSASPGALNEQFF.